These 27 T cell receptor beta chains originate from one sample sequenced in a study of blood T cell repertoires in COVID-19. The assay was immunoSEQ multiplex PCR, and TCRdb's table has in-frame clones only and misses some. This table holds 200,000 to 300,000 clones, nearly 90% found once. Sequencing input: PBMCs or T cells enriched from blood (not recorded which). Receptors were obtained from a woman aged 30 to 39 with acute COVID-19.

The genes are TRBV9 and TRBJ1-1; 10 bases line up with TRBD1. Germline CDR1 is SGDLS and CDR2 is YYNGEE. CDR3 length: 19 residues. V trimming: 3 bases; J trimming: 0 bases; junction bases outside the gene matches: 14. The CDR3 loop is CASSEQPGGDRGMNTEAFF. The CDR3 DNA is TGTGCCAGCAGCGAACAACCCGGGGGGGACAGGGGAATGAACACTGAAGCTTTCTTT.

This clone came up a few times. The chain is built from TRBV7-3 and TRBJ2-3; D unresolved. This CDR3 region has 15 residues. CDR1 is SGHTA and CDR2 is FQGTGA in the germline V gene. The V and J ends lost 1 base and 1 base respectively, with 9 bases between them. The CDR3 DNA reads as TGTGCCAGCAGCTTAAACGGCGGCCGCACAGATACGCAGTATTTT. Protein sequence: CASSLNGGRTDTQYF.

The V and J genes are TRBV9 and TRBJ2-7; D is unclear. This CDR3 region has 15 residues. Trimming removed 0 bases at V and 7 bases at J, with 17 bases between. Germline CDR1 is SGDLS and CDR2 is YYNGEE. This CDR3 reads CASSVGEAHPREQYF. The CDR3 DNA is TGTGCCAGCAGCGTAGGAGAGGCCCACCCTCGAGAGCAGTACTTC. The variable domain in full, completed from reference TRBV9 and TRBJ2-7, reads DSGVTQTPKHLITATGQRVTLRCSPRSGDLSVYWYQQSLDQGLQFLIQYYNGEERAKGNILERFSAQQFPDLHSELNLSSLELGDSALYFCASSVGEAHPREQYFGPGTRLTVT.

The chain has TRBV7-3 and TRBJ1-6; 7 nucleotides align to TRBD1. Germline values: CDR1 SGHTA, CDR2 FQGTGA. The CDR3 consists of 15 residues. Trimming removed 7 bases from V and 6 bases from J; junction bases left unmatched: 9. CDR3: CASTTDRAINSPLHF. The CDR3 DNA reads as TGTGCCAGCACAACCGACAGGGCCATTAATTCACCCCTCCACTTT.

The chain recombines TRBV18 with TRBJ1-1; the D is unclear. Germline V gene data show CDR1 as KGHSH and CDR2 as LQKENI. There are 14 residues in the CDR3. Between the trimmed V and J ends, which lost 2 bases and 4 bases, there was a span of 11 bases. This chain's CDR3 is CASSPKAGITEAFF. CDR3 bases: TGTGCCAGCTCACCAAAGGCCGGGATCACTGAAGCTTTCTTT.

The chain has TRBV9 and TRBJ2-3, with 11 bases aligning to TRBD2. CDR3 size: 16 residues. V trimming: 4 bases; J trimming: 6 bases; junction bases outside the gene matches: 10. The V gene's germline CDR1 is SGDLS and CDR2 YYNGEE. The CDR3 loop is CASSTILAGGPDTQYF. In DNA form, the CDR3 reads TGTGCCAGCAGCACTATCTTAGCGGGGGGGCCTGATACGCAGTATTTT. Based on the CDR3 plus reference TRBV9 and TRBJ2-3, the full variable domain is DSGVTQTPKHLITATGQRVTLRCSPRSGDLSVYWYQQSLDQGLQFLIQYYNGEERAKGNILERFSAQQFPDLHSELNLSSLELGDSALYFCASSTILAGGPDTQYFGPGTRLTVL.

The rearrangement links TRBV6-6 to TRBJ1-5; TRBD1 matches at 7 bases. The CDR3 spans 16 residues. V shed 4 bases and J 6 bases; nucleotides not matched to a gene: 12. Germline CDR1 reads MNHNY; CDR2 reads SVGAGI (reference sequence). The CDR3 DNA sequence: TGTGCCAGCAGTTTTACCGACAGGGTAGGAGGTCAGCCCCAGCATTTT. Its protein product is CASSFTDRVGGQPQHF.

The V gene is TRBV10-3, the J gene TRBJ2-3; D might be TRBD2 (6 bases). V lost 2 bases, J lost 4 bases, and 13 bases lay in between. The CDR3 has 15 amino acids. The germline V gene has CDR1 ENHRY and CDR2 SYGVKD. The CDR3 sequence: CAISERRGDADTQYF. DNA for the CDR3: TGTGCCATCAGTGAGCGGAGGGGAGACGCAGATACGCAGTATTTT.

This clone was seen a few times. V gene TRBV6-5 combines with J gene TRBJ2-5; D may be TRBD1 (6 bases). The CDR3 extends over 13 amino acids. The germline V gene has CDR1 MNHEY and CDR2 SVGAGI. Trimming removed 6 bases from V and 5 bases from J, with 13 bases in between. CDR3 in DNA: TGTGCCAGCAGACGGACAGCGTGGGAGACCCAGTACTTC. Translation gives CASRRTAWETQYF.

This sequence joins TRBV6-5 and TRBJ1-6; D uncertain. Trimming shortened V by 11 bases and J by 5 bases, and 13 bases separated the two germline ends. Germline V lookup: CDR1 MNHEY, CDR2 SVGAGI. The CDR3 consists of 13 residues. The CDR3 is CAAGGRNNSPLHF. The CDR3 region has the DNA TGTGCCGCCGGAGGACGGAATAATTCACCCCTCCACTTT.

The chain joins TRBV7-3 to TRBJ2-1, with 12 nucleotides matching TRBD2. This CDR3 has 16 residues. Germline assignment: CDR1 SGHTA and CDR2 FQGTGA. With 6 bases clipped from V and 0 bases from J, the junction kept 3 bases outside the gene matches. The CDR3 sequence: CASRSTSGGSYNEQFF. CDR3 coding DNA: TGTGCCAGCAGGTCGACTAGCGGGGGCTCCTACAATGAGCAGTTCTTC.

The chain couples TRBV5-1 to TRBJ1-1; 9 nucleotides match TRBD1. CDR3 length equals 15 residues. Germline V CDR1 and CDR2: SGHRS, YFSETQ. The J segment lost 2 bases and the V segment lost 1 base, leaving 3 bases of the junction unmatched. In nucleotides, the CDR3 is TGCGCCAGCAGCTTGCGGACAGGGGACAACACTGAAGCTTTCTTT. Its protein is CASSLRTGDNTEAFF. The complete variable domain, with remaining parts taken from reference TRBV5-1 and TRBJ1-1, reads KAGVTQTPRYLIKTRGQQVTLSCSPISGHRSVSWYQQTPGQGLQFLFEYFSETQRNKGNFPGRFSGRQFSNSRSEMNVSTLELGDSALYLCASSLRTGDNTEAFFGQGTRLTVV.

This clone was picked up one time. The chain couples TRBV7-2 to TRBJ2-5, with a possible D match to TRBD1 (6 bases). The germline gives CDR1 SGHTA, CDR2 FQGNSA. This CDR3 spans 16 amino acids. V was cut by 3 bases and J by 5 bases, with 19 bases left in between. The CDR3 sequence: CASSFTGHLGRETQYF. CDR3 sequence (DNA): TGTGCCAGCAGCTTTACGGGACACCTCGGTCGGGAGACCCAGTACTTC.

V and J are TRBV28 and TRBJ1-1; no definite D call. Trimming pared 4 bases from V and 5 bases from J, leaving 11 bases between. This CDR3 has 13 residues. From germline, CDR1 is MDHEN and CDR2 SYDVKM. This CDR3 reads CASSSFGRTEAFF. CDR3 in DNA: TGTGCCAGCAGTTCTTTCGGGAGAACTGAAGCTTTCTTT. The full variable domain, in which reference TRBV28 and TRBJ1-1 provide the parts outside the CDR3, is DVKVTQSSRYLVKRTGEKVFLECVQDMDHENMFWYRQDPGLGLRLIYFSYDVKMKEKGDIPEGYSVSREKKERFSLILESASTNQTSMYLCASSSFGRTEAFFGQGTRLTVV.

The chain employs TRBV12-2 and TRBJ1-2; the listed D gene, TRBD1, was not tested against the DNA. TRBV12-2 is a listed pseudogene. This CDR3 spans 19 amino acids. CDR3 DNA: TGTGCAAGTCGCTTAGAGGTGCCGGCAGGGGGCGCCGCTAACTATGGCTACACCTTC. Residues: CASRLEVPAGGAANYGYTF.

V and J are TRBV7-9 and TRBJ1-2; a possible D gene is TRBD1 (6 bases). Germline CDR1 and CDR2: SEHNR and FQNEAQ (reference sequence). The CDR3 length is 18 residues. The V gene lost 5 bases and the J gene lost 2 bases, with 24 bases spanning the gap. CDR3 sequence (DNA): TGTGCCAGCAGCCCCCCTCCGGGACACCTAAGTTTCAACTATGGCTACACCTTC. Amino acid sequence: CASSPPPGHLSFNYGYTF.

In DNA, the CDR3 is TGTGCCAGCAGCCAAGAAGGCGGGGGGGCTTATAATGAGCAGTTCTTC. Its protein product is CASSQEGGGAYNEQFF. The chain has TRBV4-2 and TRBJ2-1, with 9 bases fitting TRBD2. CDR3 size: 16 residues. Germline-derived CDR1 and CDR2 are LGHNA and YNFKEQ. J lost 7 bases, V lost 0 bases, and 7 bases had no gene match.

The chain employs TRBV15 and TRBJ2-1, with TRBD1 as a possible D gene (6 bases). The germline gives CDR1 LNHNV, CDR2 YYDKDF (reference sequence). The CDR3 extends over 16 amino acids. Trimming took 3 bases from V and 0 from J, leaving 12 bases between them. The CDR3 DNA sequence: TGTGCCACCAGCAGCGGACAGTTCAGCTCCTACAATGAGCAGTTCTTC. Encoded protein: CATSSGQFSSYNEQFF.

The chain carries TRBV20-1 and TRBJ1-6; D perhaps matches TRBD1 (6 bases). The CDR3 is made up of 13 amino acids. Trimming left V 3 bases short and J 7 bases short, with 10 bases between. Germline CDR1 DFQATT, CDR2 SNEGSKA (reference sequence). The CDR3 region has the DNA TGCAGTGCTAGTGGCAGGGGAAATTCACCCCTCCACTTT. It translates to CSASGRGNSPLHF.

V usage is TRBV7-8 and J usage is TRBJ1-4; no clear D gene. Trimming stripped 5 bases from V and 11 bases from J, with 12 bases between. The V gene's germline CDR1 is SGHVS and CDR2 FQNEAQ. This CDR3 is built from 12 residues. The CDR3 loop is CASSPPEAKLFF. The CDR3, as DNA: TGTGCCAGCAGCCCGCCTGAGGCGAAACTGTTTTTT.

This chain connects TRBV5-1 to TRBJ2-5; 13 bases agree with TRBD2. The J segment lost 7 bases and the V segment lost 7 bases, leaving 10 bases of the junction unmatched. Germline assignment: CDR1 SGHRS and CDR2 YFSETQ. The CDR3 covers 15 residues. CDR3 protein: CASQGLAGAAGTQYF. In DNA form, the CDR3 reads TGCGCCAGCCAAGGACTAGCGGGGGCCGCCGGGACCCAGTACTTC. Drawing the rest from reference TRBV5-1 and TRBJ2-5, the complete variable domain is KAGVTQTPRYLIKTRGQQVTLSCSPISGHRSVSWYQQTPGQGLQFLFEYFSETQRNKGNFPGRFSGRQFSNSRSEMNVSTLELGDSALYLCASQGLAGAAGTQYFGPGTRLLVL.

This clone has only one observation. The CDR3 DNA follows: TGTGCCAGCAGTGAAAGGGGGCCAGCAACTAATGAAAAACTGTTTTTT. Its translation: CASSERGPATNEKLFF. The chain is built from TRBV2 and TRBJ1-4; 7 bases fit TRBD1. V was clipped by 2 bases and J by 0 bases; unmatched bases: 3. Germline V lookup: CDR1 SNHLY, CDR2 FYNNEI. The CDR3 has 16 amino acids.

The chain links TRBV3-1 (or the pseudogene TRBV3-2) to TRBJ1-4, with TRBD1 identical over 11 bases. V trimming: 4 bases; J trimming: 7 bases; junction bases outside the gene matches: 2. The CDR3 spans 14 residues. Germline V lookup: CDR1 LGHDT, CDR2 YNNKEL (reference sequence). The CDR3 DNA reads as TGTGCCAGCAGCCGCGGACAGGGGGCTGAAAAACTGTTTTTT. It encodes CASSRGQGAEKLFF.

V and J are TRBV30 and TRBJ1-6; D might be TRBD1 (5 bases). CDR3 length: 16 amino acids. CDR1 and CDR2 from the germline V gene are GTSNPN and SVGIG (reference sequence). The ends were cut back, 0 bases at V and 7 bases at J, with 16 bases in the middle. The CDR3 is CAWSVRGRVVNSPLHF. CDR3 nucleotide sequence: TGTGCCTGGAGTGTAAGAGGCAGGGTAGTGAATTCACCCCTCCACTTT.

This sequence joins TRBV9 and TRBJ1-6, with 7 bases fitting TRBD1. V gave up 0 bases and J gave up 15 bases; unmatched junction bases: 12. Germline values: CDR1 SGDLS, CDR2 YYNGEE. CDR3 length: 15 residues. The CDR3 loop is CASSVGTGTVPLLHF. Here the CDR3 DNA reads TGTGCCAGCAGCGTAGGAACCGGGACAGTCCCTCTCCTCCACTTT.

The CDR3 protein is CASSDRDTGELFF. In DNA form, the CDR3 reads TGTGCCAGCAGCGACAGGGACACCGGGGAGCTGTTTTTT. The gene calls are TRBV9 and TRBJ2-2, with D maybe TRBD1 (6 bases). V lost 3 bases to trimming and J lost 3 bases, with 6 bases between them. The CDR3 runs 13 residues. Germline V gene data show CDR1 as SGDLS and CDR2 as YYNGEE.

V gene TRBV19 combines with J gene TRBJ2-1; 8 nucleotides agree with TRBD1. V lost 3 bases and J lost 12; bases outside the gene matches: 22. CDR1 and CDR2 (germline): LNHDA, SQIVND (reference sequence). CDR3 length equals 18 residues. CDR3 coding DNA: TGTGCCAGTAGTATTTTCTCCTCCGGGACAGGTGAATTTGTTCGGCAGTTCTTC. Residues: CASSIFSSGTGEFVRQFF.